Described below is a single TCR beta chain sequence and its context. Looked up from germline, CDR1 is SGDLS and CDR2 is YYNGEE. This CDR3 is 13 amino acids long. The V gene lost 3 bases and the J gene lost 13 bases, with 19 bases spanning the gap. This sample stems from a study of shared clonotypes between healthy human individuals. A deep-level run was used for the assay. Repertoires were generated with immunoSEQ multiplex PCR, while TCRdb's copy carries only in-frame clones and drops some. The repertoire holds some 1.5 million clones, with under 99% as singletons. The V call is TRBV9, the J call TRBJ1-1; D is uncertain. The sequence was collected from a man aged 25 to 40 in good health. Sequenced material: naive CD4+ T cells sorted from blood. Subset denoted: CD45RA+ positively selected. The DNA for the CDR3 is TGTGCCAGCAGCGCCGAAGAGGACGGCAGGAATTTCTTT. Amino acid sequence: CASSAEEDGRNFF.